A single sample is the source of the 5 T cell receptor beta chains below, sequenced in a study of identical twins. One entry per CDR3 protein results from TCRdb running MiXCR on the 5' RACE reads. This sample has about 890,000 distinct CDR3 sequences, with roughly 12% found just once. The same specimen was also included in a second study, on yellow fever vaccine responses in identical twins.

The source material was PBMCs. The receptors were gathered from a woman younger than 30 in good health.

The sample holds many counts of this clonotype. The chain couples TRBV5-1 to TRBJ2-7; 10 bases match TRBD2. The CDR3 is 15 amino acids. In germline, CDR1 is SGHRS, CDR2 YFSETQ. Trimming removed 0 bases from V and 4 bases from J; junction bases left unmatched: 4. In nucleotides, the CDR3 is TGCGCCAGCAGCTTGGTGTCTAGCGGGAGTTACGAGCAGTACTTC. Residues: CASSLVSSGSYEQYF.

The chain links TRBV29-1 to TRBJ2-1; 8 bases are a match to TRBD2. The CDR3 runs to 16 residues. V lost 1 base to trimming and J lost 5 bases; unmatched junction nucleotides: 10. Germline V lookup: CDR1 SQVTM, CDR2 ANQGSEA. CDR3 protein: CSVEGGAGDEDNEQFF. For the CDR3, the DNA is TGCAGCGTTGAAGGGGGAGCGGGAGATGAGGACAATGAGCAGTTCTTC.

This chain joins TRBV11-2 and TRBJ2-3; D is possibly TRBD2 (6 bases). This CDR3 has 14 residues. CDR1 is SGHAT, CDR2 FQNNGV, per germline. Trimming took 2 bases from V and 3 from J, leaving 9 bases between them. This CDR3 is CASSLSLATDTQYF. The CDR3 DNA reads TGTGCCAGCAGCTTATCTCTAGCGACAGATACGCAGTATTTT.

At least ten counts were recorded for this clonotype. The rearrangement links TRBV4-1 to TRBJ2-1; 10 positions agree with TRBD2. V was pared by 1 base and J by 8 bases, with 5 bases of the junction left unmatched. Germline lookup yields CDR1 MGHRA and CDR2 YSYEKL. The CDR3 runs to 15 residues. The CDR3, as DNA: TGCGCCAGCAGCCAAGTCTCTAGCGGGAGTGATGAGCAGTTCTTC. Its protein is CASSQVSSGSDEQFF.

The chain combines TRBV9 with TRBJ2-1; the D call may be TRBD1 or TRBD2 (6 bases each). V was pared by 6 bases and J by 9 bases, with 22 bases between. Germline V gene lookup returns CDR1 SGDLS and CDR2 YYNGEE. The CDR3 totals 15 residues. The CDR3 sequence is CASTAQGGTGTEQFF. The CDR3, as DNA: TGTGCCAGCACCGCCCAAGGGGGGACGGGGACTGAGCAGTTCTTC.